This T cell receptor (beta chain) is drawn from a study of T cells in Graves' hyperthyroidism and ophthalmopathy. About the research overall: Before any treatment, at initial diagnosis, peripheral blood was collected.

Study-level points and caveats: Most thyroid clonotypes with frequency above 0.001 were detected in blood.

The ends were cut back, 1 base at V and 6 bases at J, with 10 bases in the middle. This CDR3 contains 14 residues. Germline V CDR1 and CDR2: LGHDT, YNNKEL (reference sequence). This clonotype was counted ten times or more. Its antigen is currently unknown. Amplified TCR beta CDR3 regions derived from RNA transcripts. The HTBI primer set served for first-round RT-PCR of the TCR CDR3. Each CDR3 protein gets one entry after TCRdb re-called the multiplex PCR reads with MiXCR. The data show about 210,000 distinct CDR3 sequences, with about a sixth seen just once and 50% held by the top ten. Sequencing input: blood. The TCR sequence derives from a man in his fifties with Graves' hyperthyroidism. J is TRBJ2-1 and V is TRBV3-1; D may be TRBD2 (6 bases). DNA of the CDR3: TGTGCCAGCAGCCAAGTGCGGGGAGCCAATGAGCAGTTCTTC. Its translation: CASSQVRGANEQFF.